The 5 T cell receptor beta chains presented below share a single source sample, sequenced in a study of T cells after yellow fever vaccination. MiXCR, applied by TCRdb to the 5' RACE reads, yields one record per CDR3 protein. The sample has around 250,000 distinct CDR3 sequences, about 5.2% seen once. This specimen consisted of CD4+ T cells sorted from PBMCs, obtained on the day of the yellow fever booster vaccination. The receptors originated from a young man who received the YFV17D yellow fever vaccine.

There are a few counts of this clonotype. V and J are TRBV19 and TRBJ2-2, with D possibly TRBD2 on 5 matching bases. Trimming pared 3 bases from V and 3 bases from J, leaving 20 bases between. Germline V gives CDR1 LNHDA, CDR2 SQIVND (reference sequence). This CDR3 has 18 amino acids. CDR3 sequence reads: CASSIPRKEGGHTGELFF. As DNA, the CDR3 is TGTGCCAGTAGTATCCCGCGAAAGGAAGGAGGACACACCGGGGAGCTGTTTTTT.

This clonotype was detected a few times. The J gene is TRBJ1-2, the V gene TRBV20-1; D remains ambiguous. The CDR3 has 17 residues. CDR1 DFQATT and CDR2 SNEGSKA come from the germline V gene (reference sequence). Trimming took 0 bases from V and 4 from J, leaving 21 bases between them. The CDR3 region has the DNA TGCAGTGCTAGAGATGTGAACACTCCCCGGCATGGCTATGGCTACACCTTC. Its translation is CSARDVNTPRHGYGYTF.

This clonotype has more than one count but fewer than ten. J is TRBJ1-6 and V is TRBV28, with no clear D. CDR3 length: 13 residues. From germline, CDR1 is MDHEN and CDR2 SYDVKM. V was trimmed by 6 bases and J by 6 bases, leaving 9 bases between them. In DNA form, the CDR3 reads TGTGCCAGCAGCGTGGGTCGTAATTCACCCCTCCACTTT. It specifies CASSVGRNSPLHF. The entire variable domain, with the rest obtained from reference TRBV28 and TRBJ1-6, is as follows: DVKVTQSSRYLVKRTGEKVFLECVQDMDHENMFWYRQDPGLGLRLIYFSYDVKMKEKGDIPEGYSVSREKKERFSLILESASTNQTSMYLCASSVGRNSPLHFGNGTRLTVT.

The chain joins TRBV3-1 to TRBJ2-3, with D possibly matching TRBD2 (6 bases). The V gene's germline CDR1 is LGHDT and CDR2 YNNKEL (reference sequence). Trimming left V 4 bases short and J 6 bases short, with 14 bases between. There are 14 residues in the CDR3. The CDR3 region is CASSPRWRVDTQYF. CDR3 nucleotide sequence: TGTGCCAGCAGCCCCCGGTGGAGGGTGGATACGCAGTATTTT.

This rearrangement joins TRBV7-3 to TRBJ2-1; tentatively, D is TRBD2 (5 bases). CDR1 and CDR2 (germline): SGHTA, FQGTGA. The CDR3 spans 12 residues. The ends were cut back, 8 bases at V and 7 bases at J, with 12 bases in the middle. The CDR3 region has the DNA TGTGCCAGCCTCACTCGGGGAAATGAGCAGTTCTTC. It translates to CASLTRGNEQFF.